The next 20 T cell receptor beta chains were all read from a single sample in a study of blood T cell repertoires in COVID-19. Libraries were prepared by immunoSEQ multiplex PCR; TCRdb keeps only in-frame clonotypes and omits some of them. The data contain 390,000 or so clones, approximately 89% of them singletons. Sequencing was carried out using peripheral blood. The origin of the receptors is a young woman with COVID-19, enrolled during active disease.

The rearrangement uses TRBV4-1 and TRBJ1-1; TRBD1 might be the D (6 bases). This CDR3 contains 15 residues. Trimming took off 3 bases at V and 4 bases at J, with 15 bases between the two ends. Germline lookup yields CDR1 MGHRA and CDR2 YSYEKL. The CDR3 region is CASSHAGAGSTEAFF. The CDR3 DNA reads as TGCGCCAGCAGCCACGCGGGGGCCGGTAGCACTGAAGCTTTCTTT.

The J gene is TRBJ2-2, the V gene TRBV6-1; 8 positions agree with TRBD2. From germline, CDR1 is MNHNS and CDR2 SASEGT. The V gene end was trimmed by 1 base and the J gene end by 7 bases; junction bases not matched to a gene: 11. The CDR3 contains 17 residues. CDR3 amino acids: CASSEEAGGLRGGELFF. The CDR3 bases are TGTGCCAGCAGTGAAGAGGCGGGAGGACTTCGTGGCGGGGAGCTGTTTTTT.

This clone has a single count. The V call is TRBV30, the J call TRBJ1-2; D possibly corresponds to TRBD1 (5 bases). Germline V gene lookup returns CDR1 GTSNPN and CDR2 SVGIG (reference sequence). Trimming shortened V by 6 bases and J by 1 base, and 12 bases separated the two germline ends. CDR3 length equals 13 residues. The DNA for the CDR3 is TGTGCCTGTACCAAGGGGAATAACTATGGCTACACCTTC. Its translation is CACTKGNNYGYTF. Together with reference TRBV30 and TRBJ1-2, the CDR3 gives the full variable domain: SQTIHQWPATLVQPVGSPLSLECTVEGTSNPNLYWYRQAAGRGLQLLFYSVGIGQISSEVPQNLSASRPQDRQFILSSKKLLLSDSGFYLCACTKGNNYGYTFGSGTRLTVV.

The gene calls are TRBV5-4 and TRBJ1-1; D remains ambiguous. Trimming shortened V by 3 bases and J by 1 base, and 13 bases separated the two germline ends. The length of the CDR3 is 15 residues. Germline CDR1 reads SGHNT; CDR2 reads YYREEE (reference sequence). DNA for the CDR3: TGTGCCAGCAGCTACCCCGCGGAGGCGAACACTGAAGCTTTCTTT. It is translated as CASSYPAEANTEAFF.

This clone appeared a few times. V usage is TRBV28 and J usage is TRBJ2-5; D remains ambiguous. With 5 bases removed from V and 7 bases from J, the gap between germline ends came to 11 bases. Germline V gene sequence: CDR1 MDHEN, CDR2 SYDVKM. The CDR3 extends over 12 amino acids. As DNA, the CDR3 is TGTGCCAGCAGTGCCCGTCCAGGGACCCAGTACTTC. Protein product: CASSARPGTQYF.

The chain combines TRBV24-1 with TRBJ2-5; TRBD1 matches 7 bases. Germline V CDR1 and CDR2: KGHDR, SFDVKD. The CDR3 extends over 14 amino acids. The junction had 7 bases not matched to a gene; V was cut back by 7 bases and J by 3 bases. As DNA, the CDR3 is TGTGCCACCAGGGGGGAGACAGGGAAAGAGACCCAGTACTTC. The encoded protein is CATRGETGKETQYF.

Written as DNA, the CDR3 is TGTGCCAGTAGTATACAGGGGACCAATCAGCCCCAGCATTTT. Translating gives CASSIQGTNQPQHF. The rearrangement links TRBV19 to TRBJ1-5; D possibly corresponds to TRBD1 (6 bases). Germline CDR1 and CDR2: LNHDA and SQIVND (reference sequence). Trimming shortened V by 2 bases and J by 3 bases, and 8 bases separated the two germline ends. The CDR3 has 14 amino acids. Together with reference TRBV19 and TRBJ1-5, the CDR3 gives the full variable domain: DGGITQSPKYLFRKEGQNVTLSCEQNLNHDAMYWYRQDPGQGLRLIYYSQIVNDFQKGDIAEGYSVSREKKESFPLTVTSAQKNPTAFYLCASSIQGTNQPQHFGDGTRLSIL.

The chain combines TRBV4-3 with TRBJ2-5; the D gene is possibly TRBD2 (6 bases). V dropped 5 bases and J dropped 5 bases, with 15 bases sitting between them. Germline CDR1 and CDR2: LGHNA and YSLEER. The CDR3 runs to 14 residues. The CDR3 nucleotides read TGCGCCAGCAGCAAGGGACTTGGATGGGAGACCCAGTACTTC. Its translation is CASSKGLGWETQYF.

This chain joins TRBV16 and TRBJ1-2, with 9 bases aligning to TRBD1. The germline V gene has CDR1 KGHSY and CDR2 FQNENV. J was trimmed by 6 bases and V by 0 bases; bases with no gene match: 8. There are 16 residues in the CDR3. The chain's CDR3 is CASSQSRTGVWNGYTF. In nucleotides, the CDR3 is TGTGCCAGCAGCCAATCGAGGACAGGGGTGTGGAATGGCTACACCTTC.

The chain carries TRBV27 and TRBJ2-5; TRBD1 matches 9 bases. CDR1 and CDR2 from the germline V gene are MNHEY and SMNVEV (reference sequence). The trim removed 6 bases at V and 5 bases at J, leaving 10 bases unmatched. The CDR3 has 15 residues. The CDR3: CASSHIDRGSETQYF. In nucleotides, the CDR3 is TGTGCCAGCAGCCACATAGACAGGGGGTCGGAGACCCAGTACTTC.

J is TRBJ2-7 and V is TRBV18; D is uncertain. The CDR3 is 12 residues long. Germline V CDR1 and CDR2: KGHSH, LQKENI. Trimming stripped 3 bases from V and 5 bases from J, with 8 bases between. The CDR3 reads CASSPTFDEQYF. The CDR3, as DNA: TGTGCCAGCTCACCCACATTTGACGAGCAGTACTTC.

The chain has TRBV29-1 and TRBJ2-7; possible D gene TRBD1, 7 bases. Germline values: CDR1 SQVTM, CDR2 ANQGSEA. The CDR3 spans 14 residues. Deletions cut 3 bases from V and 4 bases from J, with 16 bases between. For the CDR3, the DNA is TGCAGCGTTGACACGAAGGCAGGGGGGTACGAGCAGTACTTC. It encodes CSVDTKAGGYEQYF.

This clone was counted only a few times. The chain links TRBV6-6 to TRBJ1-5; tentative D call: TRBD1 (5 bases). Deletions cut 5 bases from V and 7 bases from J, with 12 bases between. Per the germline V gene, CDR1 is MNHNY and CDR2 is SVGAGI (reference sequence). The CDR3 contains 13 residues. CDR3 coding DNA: TGTGCCAGCAGTCTCAGGGTCGACCAGCCCCAGCATTTT. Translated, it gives CASSLRVDQPQHF.

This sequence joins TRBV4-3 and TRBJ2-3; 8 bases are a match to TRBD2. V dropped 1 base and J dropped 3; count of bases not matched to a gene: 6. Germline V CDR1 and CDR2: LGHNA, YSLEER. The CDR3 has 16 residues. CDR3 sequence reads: CASSQVQAGVTDTQYF. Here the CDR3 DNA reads TGCGCCAGCAGCCAAGTTCAAGCGGGAGTTACAGATACGCAGTATTTT.

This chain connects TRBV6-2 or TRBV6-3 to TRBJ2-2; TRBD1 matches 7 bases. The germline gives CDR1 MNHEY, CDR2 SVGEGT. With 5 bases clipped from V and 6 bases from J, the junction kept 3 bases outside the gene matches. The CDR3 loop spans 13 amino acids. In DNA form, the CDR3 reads TGTGCCAGCAGTCGGACAGGAGCCGGGGAGCTGTTTTTT. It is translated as CASSRTGAGELFF.

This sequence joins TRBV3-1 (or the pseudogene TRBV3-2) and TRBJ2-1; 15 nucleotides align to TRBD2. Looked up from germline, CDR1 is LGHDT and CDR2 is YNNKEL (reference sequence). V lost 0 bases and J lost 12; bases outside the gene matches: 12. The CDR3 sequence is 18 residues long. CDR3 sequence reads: CASSQDQAPGLAGGGQFF. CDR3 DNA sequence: TGTGCCAGCAGCCAAGACCAGGCGCCGGGACTAGCGGGAGGTGGGCAGTTCTTC.

CDR3 DNA: TGCGCCAGCAGTCTAGCGGGAGTCTCTACCCACGAGCAGTACTTC. Residues: CASSLAGVSTHEQYF. The chain uses TRBV10-2 and TRBJ2-7; 10 bases are a match to TRBD2. The CDR3 totals 15 residues. Trimming removed 5 bases from V and 5 bases from J; junction bases left unmatched: 9. CDR1 and CDR2 (germline): WSHSY, SAAADI.

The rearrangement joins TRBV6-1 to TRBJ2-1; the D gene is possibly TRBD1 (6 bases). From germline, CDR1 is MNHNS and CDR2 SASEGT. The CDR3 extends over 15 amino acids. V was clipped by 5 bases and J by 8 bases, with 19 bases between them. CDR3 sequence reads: CASSFGTQQRDEQFF. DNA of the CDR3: TGTGCCAGCAGTTTTGGGACACAGCAAAGGGATGAGCAGTTCTTC.

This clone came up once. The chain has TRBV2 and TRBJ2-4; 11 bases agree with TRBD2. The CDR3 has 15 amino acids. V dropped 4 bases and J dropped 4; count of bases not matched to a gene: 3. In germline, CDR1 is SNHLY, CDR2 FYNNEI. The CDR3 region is CASSGLAGGKNIQYF. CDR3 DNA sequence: TGTGCCAGCAGTGGGCTAGCGGGAGGAAAAAACATTCAGTACTTC.

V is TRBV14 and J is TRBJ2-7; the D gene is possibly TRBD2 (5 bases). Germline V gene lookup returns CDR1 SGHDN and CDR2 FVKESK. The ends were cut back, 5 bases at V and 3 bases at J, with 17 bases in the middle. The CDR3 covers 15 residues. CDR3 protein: CASSKAGLFFYEQYF. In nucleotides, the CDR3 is TGTGCCAGCAGCAAGGCCGGACTCTTCTTCTACGAGCAGTACTTC.